The 26 T cell receptor beta chains listed next were all sequenced from one sample in a study of Graves' ophthalmopathy and Graves' hyperthyroidism. RNA transcripts served as template for amplifying TCR beta CDR3 sequences. Investigators did first-round RT-PCR with HTBI primers, then second-round multiplex PCR. TCRdb ran MiXCR on the multiplex PCR reads and lists one entry per CDR3 protein. The sample has 650,000 to 900,000 distinct CDR3 sequences; roughly 40% are singletons. Sequencing input: peripheral blood. The receptors here all came from an adult man with Graves' ophthalmopathy.

The rearrangement uses TRBV10-3 and TRBJ1-2, with a possible D match to TRBD1 (6 bases). V gave up 6 bases and J gave up 7 bases, with 18 bases separating them. The CDR3 sequence is 14 residues long. The germline gives CDR1 ENHRY, CDR2 SYGVKD. The CDR3 region has the DNA TGTGCCATCAGGAGGAGGGAGGGGGAGTTTGGCTACACCTTC. Its protein is CAIRRREGEFGYTF.

Notes on this clonotype: A read error may account for a junction end that differs from germline. V and J are TRBV10-3 and TRBJ2-7, with no clear D. This CDR3 spans 12 amino acids. The germline gives CDR1 ENHRY, CDR2 SYGVKD. CDR3 sequence reads: CASSRRHYEQYF. In DNA form, the CDR3 reads TGTGCCAGCAGTCGACGACACTACGAGCAGTACTTC.

In regard to this clonotype: One base away lies a much larger clone, so this may be a sequencing read error. This chain connects TRBV2 to TRBJ2-7, with D possibly matching TRBD1 (5 bases). CDR3 size: 14 residues. Germline lookup yields CDR1 SNHLY and CDR2 FYNNEI. CDR3 residues: CASSEANRNHEQHF. The CDR3 nucleotides are TGTGCCAGCAGTGAAGCGAACAGGAATCACGAGCAGCACTTC. The entire variable domain, with the rest obtained from reference TRBV2 and TRBJ2-7, is as follows: EPEVTQTPSHQVTQMGQEVILRCVPISNHLYFYWYRQILGQKVEFLVSFYNNEISEKSEIFDDQFSVERPDGSNFTLKIRSTKLEDSAMYFCASSEANRNHEQHFGPGTRLTVT.

The chain couples TRBV20-1 to TRBJ1-3; no definite D call. This CDR3 is 14 amino acids long. V was shortened by 4 bases and J by 6 bases, with 16 bases between the two germline ends. Germline CDR1 reads DFQATT; CDR2 reads SNEGSKA (reference sequence). The CDR3 region is CSATPASPVNTIYF. As DNA, the CDR3 is TGCAGTGCTACTCCCGCCTCACCTGTAAACACCATATATTTT.

This chain connects TRBV7-9 to TRBJ2-6; D remains unclear. The CDR3 spans 17 residues. Trimming pared 3 bases from V and 4 bases from J, leaving 16 bases between. Looked up from germline, CDR1 is SEHNR and CDR2 is FQNEAQ (reference sequence). This CDR3 reads CASSLEGPASGANVLTF. The DNA for the CDR3 is TGTGCCAGCAGCTTGGAAGGCCCCGCGTCAGGGGCCAACGTCCTGACTTTC.

This clonotype was seen only a few times. The gene calls are TRBV19 and TRBJ1-2; D unresolved. V was trimmed by 5 bases and J by 4 bases, leaving 11 bases between them. CDR3 length: 13 residues. CDR1 and CDR2 from the germline V gene are LNHDA and SQIVND (reference sequence). The DNA for the CDR3 is TGTGCCAGTAGTCCCCTGGACCGCTATGGCTACACCTTC. Translating gives CASSPLDRYGYTF.

The chain employs TRBV6-1 and TRBJ2-7; 7 bases align to TRBD1. Per germline, CDR1 MNHNS and CDR2 SASEGT. This CDR3 has 14 residues. J was trimmed by 4 bases and V by 5 bases; bases with no gene match: 8. CDR3 DNA: TGTGCCAGCAGTTACTTAGGGGGCACGTACGAGCAGTACTTC. This encodes CASSYLGGTYEQYF.

In this sample, this clonotype turned up a few times. V gene TRBV9 combines with J gene TRBJ1-4, with 9 nucleotides matching TRBD1. After removal of 4 bases from V and 5 bases from J, the junction contained 6 bases not matched to a gene. Germline CDR1 is SGDLS and CDR2 is YYNGEE. The CDR3 length is 15 residues. CDR3 bases: TGTGCCAGCAGCTTAACAGGGGGCCTGAATGAAAAACTGTTTTTT. It is translated as CASSLTGGLNEKLFF.

With respect to this clonotype: The missing conserved phenylalanine or tryptophan at the end of this CDR3 makes a read error likely. The chain has TRBV10-1 and TRBJ2-7; 10 bases align to TRBD2. The trim removed 10 bases at V and 0 bases at J, leaving 9 bases unmatched. This CDR3 region has 15 residues. Germline V gene lookup returns CDR1 WNHNN and CDR2 SYGVQD (reference sequence). The CDR3 region is CAIPETSGDSYEQYS. The CDR3 region has the DNA TGCGCCATCCCGGAAACTAGCGGGGACTCCTACGAGCAGTACTCC.

The chain combines TRBV2 with TRBJ1-1; no clear D. Trimming removed 4 bases from V and 10 bases from J, with 13 bases in between. The CDR3 is 12 amino acids. Germline-derived CDR1 and CDR2 are SNHLY and FYNNEI. CDR3 coding DNA: TGTGCCAGCAGTGGACAACCTCGGGGAGCTTTCTTT. Encoded protein: CASSGQPRGAFF.

In the case of this clonotype: A much larger clonotype is one base distant, so this may be a read error. Written as DNA, the CDR3 is TGCAGTGCTAGCGAGCGGCCGAACACTGAAGCTTTCTTT. This codes for CSASERPNTEAFF. The V and J genes are TRBV20-1 and TRBJ1-1; D is unresolved. The V end lost 3 bases, the J end lost 1 base, and 9 bases lay between the germline ends. Germline CDR1 and CDR2: DFQATT and SNEGSKA (reference sequence). The CDR3 has 13 residues.

J is TRBJ2-2 and V is TRBV25-1; D remains unclear. CDR1 is MGHDK and CDR2 is SYGVNS in the germline V gene. Trimming took off 5 bases at V and 7 bases at J, with 11 bases between the two ends. This CDR3 spans 13 amino acids. The CDR3 DNA follows: TGTGCCAGCAGTTCTAGGATCGACGGGGAGCTGTTTTTT. Its protein is CASSSRIDGELFF.

This chain joins TRBV7-8 and TRBJ1-1; no clear D gene. The V gene lost 2 bases and the J gene lost 4 bases, with 8 bases spanning the gap. Germline V gene data show CDR1 as SGHVS and CDR2 as FQNEAQ. There are 13 residues in the CDR3. The CDR3 DNA reads as TGTGCCAGCAGCTTATTGGCCGGCACTGAAGCTTTCTTT. This sequence encodes CASSLLAGTEAFF.

The sample holds many counts of this clonotype. V and J are TRBV7-9 and TRBJ1-4; possible D gene TRBD1, 5 bases. The V gene lost 5 bases and the J gene lost 7 bases, with 11 bases spanning the gap. Germline V gene lookup returns CDR1 SEHNR and CDR2 FQNEAQ (reference sequence). The CDR3 length is 13 residues. The CDR3 DNA is TGTGCCAGCAGCACCGGGACGGCTGAAAAACTGTTTTTT. It is translated as CASSTGTAEKLFF. Supplemented by reference TRBV7-9 and TRBJ1-4, the full variable domain reads DTGVSQNPRHKITKRGQNVTFRCDPISEHNRLYWYRQTLGQGPEFLTYFQNEAQLEKSRLLSDRFSAERPKGSFSTLEIQRTEQGDSAMYLCASSTGTAEKLFFGSGTQLSVL.

In regard to this clonotype: This may stem from a read error, because a much larger clone lies one nucleotide away. This chain joins TRBV11-1 and TRBJ2-2; D is perhaps TRBD1 (6 bases). Trimming pared 6 bases from V and 0 bases from J, leaving 11 bases between. This CDR3 is built from 15 residues. Germline-derived CDR1 and CDR2 are SGHAT and FQDESV (reference sequence). CDR3 bases: TGTGCCAGCAGTTTTGGACAGTCGAACACCGGGGAGCTGTTTTTT. It encodes CASSFGQSNTGELFF.

In its sample, this clonotype was seen many times. The CDR3 loop reads CSASVNYGYTF. CDR3 DNA: TGCAGTGCTTCAGTAAACTATGGCTACACCTTC. The chain combines TRBV20-1 with TRBJ1-2; D remains ambiguous. This CDR3 spans 11 amino acids. The germline V gene encodes CDR1 DFQATT and CDR2 SNEGSKA (reference sequence). The V end was cut by 5 bases, the J end by 2 bases, with 6 bases between.

A note on this clonotype: With a much larger clone just one base away, this may be a read error. The rearrangement links TRBV5-1 to TRBJ2-5; TRBD1 aligns across 9 bases. Germline assignment: CDR1 SGHRS and CDR2 YFSETQ. CDR3 length: 15 residues. The CDR3 nucleotides read TGCGCCAGCAGCTTGAGGACAGGGGACCAAGGGACCCAGTACTTC. This codes for CASSLRTGDQGTQYF.

Worth noting for this clonotype: Being one base from a much bigger clone, this may be a read error. This chain uses TRBV19 with TRBJ1-1, with 8 bases matching TRBD1. V dropped 3 bases and J dropped 6; count of bases not matched to a gene: 6. Germline assignment: CDR1 LNHDA and CDR2 SQIVND (reference sequence). The CDR3 runs 14 residues. As DNA, the CDR3 is TGTGCCAGTAGTATTGGGACAGGACGAGCTGAAGCTTTCTTT. Its translation: CASSIGTGRAEAFF.

This clonotype was seen more than once but under ten times. The chain couples TRBV20-1 to TRBJ2-7; 8 nucleotides align to TRBD1. The CDR3 is made up of 13 amino acids. Germline V gives CDR1 DFQATT, CDR2 SNEGSKA (reference sequence). The V gene end was trimmed by 6 bases and the J gene end by 5 bases; junction bases not matched to a gene: 9. The CDR3 region has the DNA TGCAGTGCCCGGACAGGGTGGGACGACGAGCAGTACTTC. The encoded protein is CSARTGWDDEQYF.

Turning to this clonotype: Likely a read error: the CDR3 ends without its conserved phenylalanine or tryptophan. Because the CDR3's place on the DNA is in doubt, the DNA is left out and the CDR3 is given as listed by TCRdb. This chain joins TRBV7-8 and TRBJ1-6. The germline gives CDR1 SGHVS, CDR2 FQNEAQ. The CDR3 totals 8 residues, both ends included. CDR3 sequence reads: CASSLGSP.

The V call is TRBV14, the J call TRBJ1-3; a weak D match, TRBD1 (5 bases). V shed 3 bases and J shed 2 bases, with 11 bases lying between them. The CDR3 has 15 amino acids. CDR1 and CDR2 from the germline V gene are SGHDN and FVKESK. CDR3 region: CASSHGGAAGNTIYF. CDR3 DNA: TGTGCCAGCAGCCACGGTGGGGCTGCTGGAAACACCATATATTTT.

The table lists this clonotype with many counts. The V gene is TRBV20-1, the J gene TRBJ1-6, with D possibly TRBD1 on 5 matching bases. The germline V gene has CDR1 DFQATT and CDR2 SNEGSKA (reference sequence). This CDR3 comprises 14 residues. Between the trimmed V and J ends, which lost 3 bases and 10 bases, there was a span of 16 bases. CDR3 region: CSARSQGGWSPLHF. The CDR3 DNA reads as TGCAGTGCTAGGTCGCAGGGAGGATGGTCACCCCTCCACTTT.

This clonotype showed up many times. The rearrangement joins TRBV2 to TRBJ1-5, with no clear D. The CDR3 sequence is 16 residues long. Trimming pared 6 bases from V and 0 bases from J, leaving 15 bases between. Germline V gives CDR1 SNHLY, CDR2 FYNNEI. The CDR3 loop is CASSQHGLYSNQPQHF. Written as DNA, the CDR3 is TGTGCCAGCAGCCAACACGGACTCTATAGCAATCAGCCCCAGCATTTT.

This clonotype was seen repeatedly, ten times or more. The J gene is TRBJ1-2, the V gene TRBV20-1; possible D gene TRBD1, 6 bases. CDR1 and CDR2 from the germline V gene are DFQATT and SNEGSKA (reference sequence). Trimming pared 6 bases from V and 8 bases from J, leaving 13 bases between. The CDR3 is 11 residues long. The CDR3 DNA sequence: TGCAGTGCCCCAGGGGAGCCCGGCTACACCTTC. This translates into CSAPGEPGYTF.

This clonotype was seen ten or more times. The CDR3 DNA reads TGTGCCAGCCCCGGGTTGGGACGGGAGACCCAGTACTTC. It yields the protein CASPGLGRETQYF. This chain links TRBV25-1 with TRBJ2-5; possibly TRBD1 or TRBD2 for D (5 bases each). The CDR3 is made up of 13 amino acids. Germline CDR1 and CDR2: MGHDK and SYGVNS. V was pared by 8 bases and J by 5 bases, with 15 bases between.

This sequence joins TRBV29-1 and TRBJ2-5, with D possibly being TRBD2 (6 bases). Germline CDR1 reads SQVTM; CDR2 reads ANQGSEA. V was trimmed by 4 bases and J by 5 bases, leaving 14 bases between them. The CDR3 is 13 amino acids. CDR3 bases: TGCAGCGTTGTGGGACTCTTGGGGGAGACCCAGTACTTC. Its protein product is CSVVGLLGETQYF.